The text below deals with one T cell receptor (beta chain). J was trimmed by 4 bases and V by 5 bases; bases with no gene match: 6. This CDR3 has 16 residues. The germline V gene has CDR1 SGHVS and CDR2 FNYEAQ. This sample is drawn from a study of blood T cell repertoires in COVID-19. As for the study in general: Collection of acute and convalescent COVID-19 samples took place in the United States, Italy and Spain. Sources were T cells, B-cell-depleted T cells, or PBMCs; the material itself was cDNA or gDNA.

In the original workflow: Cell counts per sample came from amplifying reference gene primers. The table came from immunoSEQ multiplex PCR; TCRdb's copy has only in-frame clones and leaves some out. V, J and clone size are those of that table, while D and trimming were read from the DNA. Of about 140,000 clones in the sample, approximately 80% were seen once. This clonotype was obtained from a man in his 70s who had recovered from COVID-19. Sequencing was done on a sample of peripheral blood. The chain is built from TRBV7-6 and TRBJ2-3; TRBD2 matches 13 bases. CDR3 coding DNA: TGTGCCAGCAGCCGAGGACTAGCGGGAGAAGCAGATACGCAGTATTTT. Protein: CASSRGLAGEADTQYF.